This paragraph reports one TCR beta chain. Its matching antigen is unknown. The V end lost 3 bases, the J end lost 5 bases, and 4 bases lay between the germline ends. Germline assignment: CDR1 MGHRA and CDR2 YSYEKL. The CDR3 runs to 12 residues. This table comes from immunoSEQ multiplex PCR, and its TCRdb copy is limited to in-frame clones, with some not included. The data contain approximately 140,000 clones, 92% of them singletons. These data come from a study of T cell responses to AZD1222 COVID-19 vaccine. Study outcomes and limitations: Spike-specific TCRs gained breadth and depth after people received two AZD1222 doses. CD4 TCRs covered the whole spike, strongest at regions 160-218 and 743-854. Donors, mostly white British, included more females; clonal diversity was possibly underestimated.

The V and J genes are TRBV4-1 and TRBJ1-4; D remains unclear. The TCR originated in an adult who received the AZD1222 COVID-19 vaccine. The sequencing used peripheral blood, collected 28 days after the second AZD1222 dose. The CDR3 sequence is CASSQINEKLFF. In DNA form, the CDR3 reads TGCGCCAGCAGCCAGATAAATGAAAAACTGTTTTTT.